The rows below give T cell receptor beta chains drawn from one sample of a study of blood T cell repertoires in COVID-19. TCRdb's table, derived via immunoSEQ multiplex PCR, lists solely in-frame clones and lacks some. The sample yields approximately 180,000 clones, 89% seen once. The sample was PBMCs or T cells enriched from blood (not recorded which). The receptors shown here come from a woman aged 40 to 50 with acute COVID-19. Each CDR3 is given with its conserved first and last residue. The order of the fields is CDR3 DNA, CDR3 protein, clone size, V gene, J gene, D gene. A D gene is named only where the DNA matches it firmly. Clone size, where shown, is once, few, many, or a class for clones that have expanded.

TGTGCCAGCAGCTTAGCGTCCGGGACAGGTAGTGGAAACACCATATATTTT	CASSLASGTGSGNTIYF	-	TRBV7-9	TRBJ1-3	TRBD1
TGTGCCAGCTCATCGGACAGGGACTATGGCTACACCTTC	CASSSDRDYGYTF	-	TRBV18	TRBJ1-2	TRBD1
TGCGCCAGCAGTGGCAGACTAGCGGGGTTCCAAGAGACCCAGTACTTC	CASSGRLAGFQETQYF	few	TRBV10-1	TRBJ2-5	TRBD2
TGCAGCGCTGCTAGCGGGAGGGCCGCTGAGCAGTTCTTC	CSAASGRAAEQFF	-	TRBV29-1	TRBJ2-1	TRBD2
TGTGCCAGTAGTATGCCTAGATCCGCAGATACGCAGTATTTT	CASSMPRSADTQYF	-	TRBV19	TRBJ2-3	-
TGTGCCAGCTCACCACCGCGGGGGACCGGGGAGCTGTTTTTT	CASSPPRGTGELFF	-	TRBV18	TRBJ2-2	TRBD2
TGTGCCAGCAGCCGAGCAGGCCTCGGGGACTACGAGCAGTACTTC	CASSRAGLGDYEQYF	-	TRBV28	TRBJ2-7	-
TGTGCCATCAGTGAGTTGAGTGCCTATGGCTACACCTTC	CAISELSAYGYTF	-	TRBV10-3	TRBJ1-2	-
TGTGCCAGCAGCTTATGGGGACTAGGATCCTACGAGCAGTACTTC	CASSLWGLGSYEQYF	-	TRBV7-2	TRBJ2-7	TRBD2
TGTGCCAGCAGGGGACAGAGAACTAATGAAAAACTGTTTTTT	CASRGQRTNEKLFF	-	TRBV2	TRBJ1-4	TRBD1
TGCGCCAGCAGCCAAGGGAGCGGGGGTAAAGAGACCCAGTACTTC	CASSQGSGGKETQYF	-	TRBV4-1	TRBJ2-5	TRBD2
TGTGCCAGCAGTTACTCCTCTCCTAGCGACCAAGAGACCCAGTACTTC	CASSYSSPSDQETQYF	once	TRBV6-2/TRBV6-3	TRBJ2-5	-
TGTGCCAGCAGTTTAGCCTCGGGACAGGGACGAGAGACCCAGTACTTC	CASSLASGQGRETQYF	-	TRBV27	TRBJ2-5	TRBD1
TGTGCCAGCAGCTTAGGGGGCGCTGGATCACCCCTCCACTTT	CASSLGGAGSPLHF	-	TRBV7-3	TRBJ1-6	-
TGTGCCAGCAGCCCCCGGACAGGAGGCCTTTACTATGGCTACACCTTC	CASSPRTGGLYYGYTF	-	TRBV14	TRBJ1-2	TRBD1
TGTGCCAGTAGTATCTGGACAGGGGGTCAGCCCCAGCATTTT	CASSIWTGGQPQHF	-	TRBV19	TRBJ1-5	TRBD1
TGTGCCAGCAGCTCCCAGCGGGGGGCTCAAGAGACCCAGTACTTC	CASSSQRGAQETQYF	-	TRBV7-2	TRBJ2-5	TRBD2
TGTGCCAGCAGCACTCGGGACAGGGGGCCCTACGAGCAGTACTTC	CASSTRDRGPYEQYF	-	TRBV9	TRBJ2-7	TRBD1
TGTGCCAGCAGCCCGGACAGGCCCTACAATGAGCAGTTCTTC	CASSPDRPYNEQFF	-	TRBV14	TRBJ2-1	TRBD1
TGTGCCAGTAGTATAGATCTATGGAGGAATGGCTACACCTTC	CASSIDLWRNGYTF	few	TRBV19	TRBJ1-2	-
TGTGCCAGCAGCTCTCTCAAACAGGGCGATACGCAGTATTTT	CASSSLKQGDTQYF	-	TRBV5-5	TRBJ2-3	-
TGTGCCAGCAGCAAGGACAGTAACTATGGCTACACCTTC	CASSKDSNYGYTF	-	TRBV7-3	TRBJ1-2	-
TGTGCCAGCAGGACGGGGGTTAATGAAAAACTGTTTTTT	CASRTGVNEKLFF	-	TRBV2	TRBJ1-4	-
TGTGCCAGCAGCTTATTTTCAGGGAATGAGCAGTTCTTC	CASSLFSGNEQFF	-	TRBV7-6	TRBJ2-1	-
TGCGCCACCTTTGGGACACCTCAAGAGACCCAGTACTTC	CATFGTPQETQYF	-	TRBV10-2	TRBJ2-5	-
TGTGCCAGCAGTCGGACAGGAGGAATTGAGGGGACCCAGTACTTC	CASSRTGGIEGTQYF	-	TRBV6-2/TRBV6-3	TRBJ2-5	TRBD1
TGTGCCAGTAGCCCATCGGGACAGGGGAGAATGGTCTATGGCTACACCTTC	CASSPSGQGRMVYGYTF	-	TRBV19	TRBJ1-2	TRBD1
TGTGCCACCCTACGAAGACAGGACGTAACGGAACTGTTTTTT	CATLRRQDVTELFF	-	TRBV6-5	TRBJ1-4	-
TGTGCCAGCAGGAGAGGACTAGCGGGAGGGCGGCCGTCCCGGGGTTACAATGAGCAGTTCTTC	CASRRGLAGGRPSRGYNEQFF	-	TRBV27	TRBJ2-1	TRBD2
TGTGCCAGCAGTTTATTGCGCAGGGGGGATTCACCCCTCCACTTT	CASSLLRRGDSPLHF	-	TRBV28	TRBJ1-6	TRBD1
TGTGCCATCAGCCCCGACTCCTTGAACACTGAAGCTTTCTTT	CAISPDSLNTEAFF	-	TRBV10-3	TRBJ1-1	-
TGTGCCAGCAGCTTAGGAAGTTCGGGGAAAACTGAAGCTTTCTTT	CASSLGSSGKTEAFF	-	TRBV7-9	TRBJ1-1	-
TGTGCCAGCAGCACGTATCGGGGCGCGGGGACTGAAGCTTTCTTT	CASSTYRGAGTEAFF	once	TRBV11-2	TRBJ1-1	-
TGTGCCAGCACCTACAGGGGAGGTATTAATGAGCAGTTCTTC	CASTYRGGINEQFF	-	TRBV6-4	TRBJ2-1	-
TGTGCCAGCAGCTTGGGACAGGGGTTGCCTGAGCAGTTCTTC	CASSLGQGLPEQFF	-	TRBV7-9	TRBJ2-1	TRBD1
TGTGCCAGCAGCACACCACCTGGGAGATACTATGGCTACACCTTC	CASSTPPGRYYGYTF	-	TRBV28	TRBJ1-2	-
TGCAGCGTTGGTGAAGGGAGGGAAAAACTGTTTTTT	CSVGEGREKLFF	-	TRBV29-1	TRBJ1-4	-
TGTGCCAGCAGTGCTCAGGGGCTTATCTCTGGAAACACCATATATTTT	CASSAQGLISGNTIYF	-	TRBV27	TRBJ1-3	-
TGTGCCAGCAGCCCCGAAGGGACTTGCTCGGCAGATACGCAGTATTTT	CASSPEGTCSADTQYF	-	TRBV21-1	TRBJ2-3	-
TGTGCCAGCAGCCTCGGGACAACCCAGCCCCAGCATTTT	CASSLGTTQPQHF	-	TRBV7-6	TRBJ1-5	-
TGTGCCAGTAGTATAGGCGGGGGACCTAATGAAAAACTGTTTTTT	CASSIGGGPNEKLFF	-	TRBV19	TRBJ1-4	-
TGCGCCAGCAGCTTGGGGACAGCCTCCTACGAGCAGTACTTC	CASSLGTASYEQYF	-	TRBV5-1	TRBJ2-7	-
TGTGCCAGCAGTTACTCGCGGCAGGGTAACAATGAGCAGTTCTTC	CASSYSRQGNNEQFF	-	TRBV6-5	TRBJ2-1	-
TGTGCCACTCAAAGTCGGGGAACTAATGAAAAACTGTTTTTT	CATQSRGTNEKLFF	-	TRBV15	TRBJ1-4	-